Described below is a single TCR beta chain sequence and its context. The antigen it binds to is not known. No quality values exist for individual bases; no much larger clone is one base distant. The data are from a study of Ad26.COV2.S vaccination and SARS-CoV-2 variants (dated by TCRdb to 2020 to 2023). Describing the broader study: Vaccine-arm donors were drawn from COV1001, a multicentre, randomized, double-blind, placebo-controlled phase I-IIa trial of Ad26.COV2.S in healthy adults. Dosing of Ad26.COV2.S was intramuscular, at either 5x10^10 or 1x10^11 viral particles, delivered as one shot or as two shots spaced 56 days apart. Sequencing of the TCRbeta repertoire served to evaluate the specificity and breadth of SARS-CoV-2-reactive T cell receptors following Ad26.COV2.S vaccination. A total of 32 samples were included in the TCR-sequenced set, comprising 19 Ad26.COV2.S vaccine recipients, 5 placebo recipients and 8 SARS-CoV-2 convalescent individuals. Participants in the trial were split at random into five groups of five each, receiving low-dose or high-dose Ad26.COV2.S once or twice, or else placebo on both occasions. Investigators did not know the trial group allocation while performing experiments and assessing outcomes.

General findings and caveats noted by the study authors: Substantial breadth of spike-specific CD8+ and CD4+ T cell responses was reported after vaccination. The study was not powered for comparison of responses between vaccine doses or regimens. According to the authors, total T cell responses may have been underestimated by the TCR breadth and depth analyses. Spike-specific TCR breadth was higher in Ad26.COV2.S recipients than in placebo recipients (P = 0.0014). Comparable non-spike TCR breadth was observed between vaccine and placebo recipients, consistent with only spike being contained in the vaccine.

Its CDR3 holds 14 amino acids, cysteine through phenylalanine. Kept here is only the CDR3 DNA, which spans 42 bases and is read in frame from base 1. Deletion took 7 bases off V and 1 base off J, with a span of 13 bases between the germline ends. As encoded in the germline V gene (reference sequence), CDR1 is SEHNR while CDR2 is FQNEAQ. What the treatment or condition label conveys for this sample: 19 received Ad26.COV2.S at low or high dose, single or two shots; roughly five received placebo; per-sample allocation not given. For vaccine and placebo recipients, the sequenced repertoires came from samples collected on day 63 after the first injection. Cohort 1b enrolled about two dozen adults aged 18-55 years at a single site in Boston, USA, between 29 July and 7 August 2020. Ad26.COV2.S consisted of a replication-incompetent adenovirus type 26 vector by which a prefusion-stabilized SARS-CoV-2 spike protein from the original Wuhan strain was expressed.

TCRbeta CDR3 regions were sequenced with the immunoSEQ Assay. After extraction, genomic DNA underwent amplification by bias-controlled multiplex PCR, followed by high-throughput sequencing. The original methods were these. To quantify the absolute abundance of every unique TCRbeta CDR3 region, sequences were collapsed and filtered. T cell fraction was estimated by normalizing TCRbeta template counts to usable DNA, which was measured by amplifying reference genes present in all nucleated cells. Repertoire TCRs were annotated as SARS-CoV-2-specific by exact matching of V gene, CDR3 amino acid sequence and J gene to a known reactive TCR set. MIRA supplied the reference SARS-CoV-2 TCR set, which was filtered for enrichment in COVID-19-positive ImmuneCODE repertoires so that public or cross-reactive TCRs were removed. Drawing on the MIRA antigens, annotated TCRs were analysed further at the level of specific ORF or position within ORF. Breadth was defined as the number of annotated unique rearrangements divided by the total number of unique productive rearrangements, and depth was defined as the summed frequency of the annotated unique rearrangements. Group comparisons of TCR breadth used two-sided Wilcoxon rank-sum tests. TCRdb re-hosts the immuneACCESS table, in-frame sequences only. Its copies lack some clones; in the studies checked, an unresolved V gene accounts for under half of them, and the cause for the rest is not known. Clone size and the V and J calls come from that table; the DNA yielded D and trimming. This sample gives fewer than 900,000 clones in total; around 90% of them show up just once. The ten largest clones represent approximately 1.5% of the sample.

This TCR was sampled from a person between 18 and 59 years old who received the Ad26.COV2.S COVID-19 vaccine or a placebo. The source material was peripheral blood, sampled in a trial of Ad26.COV2.S vaccine versus placebo. This sequence uses TRBV7-9 and TRBJ1-1; D gene: possibly TRBD1, on 5 matching bases. The base sequence is TGTGCCAGCACCGCCAGGGAATGGAACACTGAAGCTTTCTTT. This translates into CASTAREWNTEAFF. When the CDR3 is completed using the reference TRBV7-9 and TRBJ1-1 genes on either side, the full variable domain is DTGVSQNPRHKITKRGQNVTFRCDPISEHNRLYWYRQTLGQGPEFLTYFQNEAQLEKSRLLSDRFSAERPKGSFSTLEIQRTEQGDSAMYLCASTAREWNTEAFFGQGTRLTVV.